This T cell receptor beta chain was obtained from a study of T cells in localized non-small cell lung cancer. Study-wide results and limits: Within adjacent lung there appeared a median 57 of the top 100 tumor clones. Of the tissues analyzed, uninvolved adjacent lung showed maximal T cell clonality, greater than tumor.

CDR1 and CDR2 from the germline V gene are SGHTA and FQGNSA. V was clipped by 6 bases and J by 5 bases, with 16 bases between them. The CDR3 has 14 residues. Produced via immunoSEQ multiplex PCR; TCRdb's table is partial and in-frame only. The sample comprises 40,000 to 55,000 clones, roughly 80% of which are singletons, and roughly 4% rests with the top ten. Points on this clone: Its cognate antigen is unknown.

The source material was PBMCs, sampled before any cancer treatment. The genes are TRBV7-2 and TRBJ2-5; possible D gene TRBD1, 5 bases. This sequence originates from a woman aged 35-70 years with stage II lung adenocarcinoma. CDR3 DNA sequence: TGTGCCAGCAGAAGGATAGGGGCATGGGAGACCCAGTACTTC. This gives the protein CASRRIGAWETQYF.